A single sample gave rise to the 30 T cell receptor beta chains below, sequenced in a study of control samples from healthy donors and cancer patients. Only in-frame clones appear in the TCRdb table, and some are missing; sequencing was by immunoSEQ multiplex PCR. Here the sample spans tens of thousands of clones, around 80% being singletons. Source material: blood. These receptors were collected from a woman between 55 and 75 years old in good health.

This chain joins TRBV19 and TRBJ2-7, with D possibly TRBD1 on 5 matching bases. V was cut by 3 bases and J by 0 bases, with 9 bases left in between. The CDR3 loop spans 14 amino acids. CDR1 LNHDA and CDR2 SQIVND come from the germline V gene (reference sequence). CDR3 sequence reads: CASSIGTGSYEQYF. The CDR3 nucleotides are TGTGCCAGTAGTATCGGTACAGGCTCCTACGAGCAGTACTTC.

The chain is built from TRBV28 and TRBJ2-3, with D perhaps TRBD2 (5 bases). This CDR3 is 15 amino acids long. Germline V CDR1 and CDR2: MDHEN, SYDVKM. V dropped 3 bases and J dropped 1 base, with 11 bases sitting between them. CDR3 residues: CASSLFEGGTDTQYF. In DNA form, the CDR3 reads TGTGCCAGCAGTTTGTTTGAGGGCGGCACAGATACGCAGTATTTT.

This chain joins TRBV6-1 and TRBJ2-1, with 8 nucleotides matching TRBD2. Per germline, CDR1 MNHNS and CDR2 SASEGT. This CDR3 contains 15 residues. Germline trimming cut 2 bases from V and 6 bases from J; bases unmatched to any gene: 6. As DNA, the CDR3 is TGTGCCAGCAGTGAAAGGGGACTAGTTTCCAATGAGCAGTTCTTC. Translated: CASSERGLVSNEQFF.

The V gene is TRBV11-2, the J gene TRBJ1-3; D is undetermined. From germline, CDR1 is SGHAT and CDR2 FQNNGV. The CDR3 is made up of 12 amino acids. The ends were cut back, 5 bases at V and 0 bases at J, with 2 bases in the middle. CDR3 loop: CASSDSGNTIYF. The CDR3 DNA follows: TGTGCCAGCAGCGACTCTGGAAACACCATATATTTT.

The V and J genes are TRBV18 and TRBJ2-1; 14 positions agree with TRBD2. V trimming: 3 bases; J trimming: 7 bases; junction bases outside the gene matches: 5. Germline values: CDR1 KGHSH, CDR2 LQKENI. CDR3 size: 16 residues. Written as DNA, the CDR3 is TGTGCCAGCTCACCCGGACTAGCGGGAGGATCAAATGAGCAGTTCTTC. Its protein product is CASSPGLAGGSNEQFF.

V and J are TRBV19 and TRBJ2-1; TRBD2 matches 12 bases. V shed 4 bases and J 7 bases; nucleotides not matched to a gene: 2. The CDR3 length is 14 residues. Per germline, CDR1 LNHDA and CDR2 SQIVND (reference sequence). This CDR3 reads CASSTLAGGNEQFF. The CDR3 coding sequence is TGTGCCAGTAGTACCCTAGCGGGGGGGAATGAGCAGTTCTTC.

The V gene is TRBV27, the J gene TRBJ1-2, with a possible D match to TRBD1 (6 bases). The germline V and J ends were trimmed by 2 bases and 7 bases, with 14 bases remaining between them. CDR3 length equals 14 residues. CDR1 and CDR2 from the germline V gene are MNHEY and SMNVEV (reference sequence). The chain's CDR3 is CASSLNGGEGGYTF. The CDR3 DNA reads as TGTGCCAGCAGTTTAAATGGGGGCGAGGGTGGCTACACCTTC.

This chain connects TRBV19 to TRBJ1-1, with 9 bases fitting TRBD1. The J segment lost 4 bases and the V segment lost 6 bases, leaving 6 bases of the junction unmatched. CDR1 and CDR2 (germline): LNHDA, SQIVND (reference sequence). This CDR3 has 14 amino acids. The CDR3 DNA sequence: TGTGCCAGTAGGCGGGACAGGGTAAGCACTGAAGCTTTCTTT. It specifies CASRRDRVSTEAFF.

J is TRBJ1-1 and V is TRBV5-1, with D maybe TRBD1 (5 bases). Looked up from germline, CDR1 is SGHRS and CDR2 is YFSETQ. This CDR3 comprises 14 residues. Trimming cost V 5 bases and J 0 bases, with 11 bases left between them. CDR3 bases: TGCGCCAGCAGGATACAGGTCATGAACACTGAAGCTTTCTTT. It encodes CASRIQVMNTEAFF.

The chain combines TRBV28 with TRBJ2-5; D uncertain. Trimming removed 2 bases from V and 1 base from J, with 11 bases in between. This CDR3 spans 15 amino acids. Germline V CDR1 and CDR2: MDHEN, SYDVKM. CDR3 coding DNA: TGTGCCAGCAGTTTAGGTGCCTTCTCCCAAGAGACCCAGTACTTC. This codes for CASSLGAFSQETQYF.

The chain couples TRBV2 to TRBJ2-3, with a weak D call TRBD2 (5 bases). CDR3 size: 14 residues. Germline CDR1 SNHLY, CDR2 FYNNEI. V gave up 8 bases and J gave up 0 bases, with 12 bases separating them. CDR3 loop: CASGGRLSTDTQYF. DNA of the CDR3: TGTGCCAGCGGAGGACGGCTTAGCACAGATACGCAGTATTTT.

This chain uses TRBV28 with TRBJ1-6; D is unresolved. Germline V lookup: CDR1 MDHEN, CDR2 SYDVKM. The V gene lost 4 bases and the J gene lost 9 bases, with 4 bases spanning the gap. The CDR3 has 11 residues. CDR3 sequence: CASSSRSPLHF. CDR3 DNA sequence: TGTGCCAGCAGTTCCCGTTCACCCCTCCACTTT.

The chain is built from TRBV7-9 and TRBJ2-1; TRBD2 matches 14 bases. Germline trimming cut 0 bases from V and 6 bases from J; bases unmatched to any gene: 7. The CDR3 totals 18 residues. In germline, CDR1 is SEHNR, CDR2 FQNEAQ (reference sequence). DNA of the CDR3: TGTGCCAGCAGCTTAGCGATAGGGACTAGCGGGGGTATCAATGAGCAGTTCTTC. As protein: CASSLAIGTSGGINEQFF.

The count of this clone is one. The CDR3 is CASSIGDGAPNYGYTF. In DNA form, the CDR3 reads TGTGCCAGTAGTATTGGGGACGGAGCCCCTAACTATGGCTACACCTTC. The V and J genes are TRBV19 and TRBJ1-2; possibly TRBD1 for D (5 bases). V lost 3 bases and J lost 0, with 14 bases in between. Germline V lookup: CDR1 LNHDA, CDR2 SQIVND (reference sequence). CDR3 length equals 16 residues.

The chain links TRBV19 to TRBJ1-2; D is possibly TRBD1 (6 bases). The germline gives CDR1 LNHDA, CDR2 SQIVND (reference sequence). The CDR3 has 11 residues. Trimming took 10 bases from V and 13 from J, leaving 19 bases between them. The CDR3 here is CATTKAGAPTF. DNA of the CDR3: TGTGCCACCACTAAGGCAGGGGCGCCCACCTTC.

The chain combines TRBV4-3 with TRBJ2-7; D might be TRBD2 (5 bases). Looked up from germline, CDR1 is LGHNA and CDR2 is YSLEER. This CDR3 region has 14 residues. The V and J ends lost 1 base and 4 bases respectively, with 11 bases between them. CDR3 residues: CASSQVEDGYEQYF. Written as DNA, the CDR3 is TGCGCCAGCAGCCAAGTGGAGGACGGGTACGAGCAGTACTTC.

A single count supports this clone. The J gene is TRBJ2-1, the V gene TRBV5-1; TRBD1 matches at 7 bases. V trimming: 4 bases; J trimming: 8 bases; junction bases outside the gene matches: 12. Germline lookup yields CDR1 SGHRS and CDR2 YFSETQ. The CDR3 runs 15 residues. The CDR3 DNA follows: TGCGCCAGCAGCCTAACATCCGGGACAGTCGATGAGCAGTTCTTC. It yields the protein CASSLTSGTVDEQFF.

This chain joins TRBV27 and TRBJ1-2; a possible D gene is TRBD1 (5 bases). The CDR3 spans 13 residues. V lost 8 bases and J 8 bases, leaving 18 bases between the germline ends. CDR1 is MNHEY and CDR2 is SMNVEV in the germline V gene (reference sequence). The CDR3 sequence is CASAFAGLGGYTF. For the CDR3, the DNA is TGTGCCAGCGCGTTTGCGGGGCTGGGGGGCTACACCTTC.

The V gene is TRBV28, the J gene TRBJ2-7; tentative D call: TRBD1 (5 bases). CDR1 MDHEN and CDR2 SYDVKM come from the germline V gene. The germline V and J ends were trimmed by 2 bases and 0 bases, with 11 bases remaining between them. The CDR3 length is 15 residues. The CDR3 nucleotides read TGTGCCAGCAGTTTACAGGGATCAAGCTCCTACGAGCAGTACTTC. It is translated as CASSLQGSSSYEQYF.

This clone has only a few counts. The chain recombines TRBV7-9 with TRBJ1-3; possibly TRBD1 for D (5 bases). Germline V gene data show CDR1 as SEHNR and CDR2 as FQNEAQ (reference sequence). CDR3 size: 14 residues. V was pared by 3 bases and J by 5 bases, with 11 bases between. The CDR3 loop reads CASSFRQGRNTIYF. The CDR3 DNA reads as TGTGCCAGCAGCTTCAGGCAGGGAAGAAACACCATATATTTT.

CDR3 amino acids: CSVDLVGLALNNEQFF. The CDR3 DNA follows: TGCAGCGTTGATTTAGTCGGCCTAGCCTTAAACAATGAGCAGTTCTTC. This chain joins TRBV29-1 and TRBJ2-1; perhaps TRBD2 as D (5 bases). Germline-derived CDR1 and CDR2 are SQVTM and ANQGSEA. The CDR3 length is 16 residues. The V gene lost 3 bases and the J gene lost 5 bases, with 20 bases spanning the gap.

This chain uses TRBV6-5 with TRBJ2-7; 13 bases fit TRBD2. The CDR3 totals 15 residues. Germline values: CDR1 MNHEY, CDR2 SVGAGI. V was clipped by 6 bases and J by 2 bases; unmatched bases: 4. The CDR3 region has the DNA TGTGCCAGCAGCCTGGGACTAGCGGGGACCTACGAGCAGTACTTC. This gives the protein CASSLGLAGTYEQYF.

This chain connects TRBV11-2 to TRBJ2-3, with TRBD2 identical over 7 bases. Losses at the gene ends were 4 bases for V and 2 bases for J; bases not matched to a gene: 15. The CDR3 runs to 18 residues. The germline CDR1 and CDR2 sequences are SGHAT and FQNNGV. The CDR3 region has the DNA TGTGCCAGCAGCTCACGAAGGTTCGGGGCGGGGGACACAGATACGCAGTATTTT. Residues: CASSSRRFGAGDTDTQYF.

The rearrangement joins TRBV19 to TRBJ2-1; D gene uncertain. This CDR3 is built from 14 residues. Germline V gene sequence: CDR1 LNHDA, CDR2 SQIVND (reference sequence). V lost 7 bases and J 4 bases, leaving 14 bases between the germline ends. This CDR3 is CASKTTPTYNEQFF. For the CDR3, the DNA is TGTGCCAGTAAGACAACACCAACTTACAATGAGCAGTTCTTC.

The gene calls are TRBV28 and TRBJ1-2; maybe TRBD1 (6 bases). Trimming shortened V by 3 bases and J by 4 bases, and 15 bases separated the two germline ends. The CDR3 has 15 amino acids. The germline CDR1 and CDR2 sequences are MDHEN and SYDVKM. The CDR3 loop is CASSFRGRKLYGYTF. CDR3 bases: TGTGCCAGCAGTTTCCGGGGGCGGAAACTCTATGGCTACACCTTC.

In its sample, this clone was seen a few times. The chain joins TRBV6-6 to TRBJ2-3, with 7 bases fitting TRBD2. Germline CDR1 and CDR2: MNHNY and SVGAGI (reference sequence). CDR3 length: 15 amino acids. V lost 6 bases to trimming and J lost 0 bases; unmatched junction nucleotides: 6. The CDR3 sequence is CASSATSASTDTQYF. In DNA, the CDR3 is TGTGCCAGCAGCGCCACTAGCGCTAGCACAGATACGCAGTATTTT.

The genes are TRBV24-1 and TRBJ1-5; 12 nucleotides agree with TRBD1. In germline, CDR1 is KGHDR, CDR2 SFDVKD. The junction had 9 bases not matched to a gene; V was cut back by 2 bases and J by 2 bases. The CDR3 is 19 amino acids. DNA for the CDR3: TGTGCCACCAGTGATTACCGGGACAGGGGGCTAATCGGCAATCAGCCCCAGCATTTT. Its translation: CATSDYRDRGLIGNQPQHF.

The rearrangement uses TRBV28 and TRBJ1-5; 7 bases fit TRBD1. This CDR3 comprises 17 residues. V gave up 6 bases and J gave up 0 bases; unmatched junction bases: 11. Germline V lookup: CDR1 MDHEN, CDR2 SYDVKM. CDR3 DNA sequence: TGTGCCAGCAGCCCCAGACGGACAGGCAATAGCAATCAGCCCCAGCATTTT. It is translated as CASSPRRTGNSNQPQHF.

The chain recombines TRBV5-6 with TRBJ1-5; TRBD1 aligns across 9 bases. The junction had 5 bases not matched to a gene; V was cut back by 4 bases and J by 6 bases. The CDR3 totals 14 residues. Germline V gene lookup returns CDR1 SGHDT and CDR2 YYEEEE. The CDR3, as DNA: TGTGCCAGCAGCCGGGGACAGGGCCCTCAGCCCCAGCATTTT. Residues: CASSRGQGPQPQHF.

This chain links TRBV5-1 with TRBJ1-1, with 8 bases identical to TRBD1. Trimming cost V 6 bases and J 4 bases; bases outside gene matches: 8. The germline CDR1 and CDR2 sequences are SGHRS and YFSETQ. The CDR3 length is 14 residues. The CDR3 spells CASTTTGGSTEAFF. CDR3 DNA: TGCGCCAGCACCACTACAGGGGGTTCCACTGAAGCTTTCTTT.